This T cell receptor (beta chain) was sequenced in a study of vaccination effects on CD4 cells after COVID-19. Within the ViraFEST assay, antigen-specific CD4+ T cells underwent expansion with viral peptide pools prior to sequencing. Culture lasted roughly 9 days before CD4+ T cell isolation. In the vaccine recipients, nucleocapsid antibodies were negative and there was no prior SARS-CoV-2 infection. Method: immunoSEQ multiplex PCR; TCRdb's copy keeps in-frame clones and lacks some. The table has 40,000 to 45,000 clones, roughly 79% seen once. Germline lookup yields CDR1 SGHRS and CDR2 YFSETQ. The CDR3 is 14 amino acids. Trimming stripped 0 bases from V and 3 bases from J, with 7 bases between. Details on this clone: Its cognate antigen is unknown.

This clonotype originated in a human donor who received a COVID-19 vaccine. This chain joins TRBV5-1 and TRBJ1-3; D is undetermined. The material was CD4+ T cells from PBMCs cultured with SARS-CoV-2 spike peptides, obtained before COVID-19 vaccination. The CDR3 DNA is TGCGCCAGCAGCTTGGCAGGTCGTGGAAACACCATATATTTT. Its protein is CASSLAGRGNTIYF.